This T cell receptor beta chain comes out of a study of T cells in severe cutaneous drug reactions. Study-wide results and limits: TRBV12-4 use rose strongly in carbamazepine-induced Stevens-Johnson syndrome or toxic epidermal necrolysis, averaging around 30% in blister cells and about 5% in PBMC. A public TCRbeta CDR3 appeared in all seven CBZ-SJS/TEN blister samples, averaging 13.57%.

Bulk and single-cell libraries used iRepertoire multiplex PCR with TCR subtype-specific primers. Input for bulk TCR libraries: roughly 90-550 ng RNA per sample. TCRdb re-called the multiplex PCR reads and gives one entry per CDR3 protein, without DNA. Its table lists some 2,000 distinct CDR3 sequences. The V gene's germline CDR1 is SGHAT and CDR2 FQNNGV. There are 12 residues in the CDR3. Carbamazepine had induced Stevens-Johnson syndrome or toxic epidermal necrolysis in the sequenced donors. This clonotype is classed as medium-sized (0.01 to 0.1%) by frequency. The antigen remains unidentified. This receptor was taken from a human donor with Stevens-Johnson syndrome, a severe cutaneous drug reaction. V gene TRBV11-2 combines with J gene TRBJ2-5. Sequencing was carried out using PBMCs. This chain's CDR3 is CASSFDTNTQYF.